This T cell receptor beta chain was sequenced in a study of blood T cell repertoires in COVID-19 (dated by TCRdb to about 2020). About the investigation overall: Collaborator samples came from the United States, Italy and Spain and covered acute and convalescent phases of COVID-19. Deeply sampled blood TCRbeta repertoires from subjects exposed to, actively infected with, or recovered from COVID-19 were included in the dataset. The material from the prospective study consisted of cDNA or gDNA derived from T cells, B-cell-depleted T cells, or PBMCs. Nearly every sample came with metadata listing a de-identified subject ID, COVID-19 status, age in years and sex. Where available, HLA class I and class II types were taken from metadata supplied by the sample provider and were not determined by assay-based typing. The samples were drawn from two sources: the first 160 participants of the ongoing ImmuneRACE study, and 1,254 subjects contributed by 6 global collaborators. The repertoires were released in a freely available public database intended as a resource for research on the immune response to SARS-CoV-2. The research as a whole found: Clinical and demographic metadata were provided uncurated, with the amount varying by source and participant.

V is cut back by 0 bases and J by 4 bases, with 13 bases in the junction unmatched. The CDR3 goes from the cysteine to the phenylalanine over 18 residues. Only the CDR3 part of the read is kept: 54 bases, read in frame from the first base. The germline V gene sets CDR1 to MGHRA and CDR2 to YSYEKL. The immunoSEQ Assay, a bias-controlled multiplex PCR, was used to amplify TCRbeta CDR3 regions from genomic DNA. In the source study's methods: Nucleated cell counts per sample were estimated from amplification of reference gene primers within the assay. To quantify the absolute abundance of each unique TCRbeta CDR3 rearrangement, sequence reads were collapsed and filtered. For each sample, productive Simpson clonality was calculated as the square root of Simpson's diversity index over productive rearrangements. Not all clones reach the TCRdb copy of this immuneACCESS table, which keeps in-frame sequences only. Checked studies attribute under half of the gap to unresolved V genes and leave the rest unexplained. That table gives V, J and clone size, and the DNA gave D and trimming. The sample contains over 200,000 clones, about 90% of them found a single time. About 10% of the sample lies in the top ten.

Enrolling through a virtual design, the prospective study's participants ranged in age from about 18 to 89 years and lived across about two dozen United States geographic areas. In the prospective study, participants were assigned to cohorts based on the clinical history participants reported in a screening survey and a study questionnaire. For ImmuneRACE Cohort 3, a participant was defined as recovered based on two consecutive negative NP/OP PCR tests, clearance by a healthcare professional, or resolution of symptoms. Each participant in the prospective study had whole blood, serum and a nasopharyngeal or oropharyngeal swab collected by mobile phlebotomists. Over a roughly 2-month period, participants in the prospective study had the option of providing additional blood draws and questionnaires. Before DNA extraction, prospective study blood samples were shipped either frozen or at room temperature.

About this clone: What antigen it recognizes has not been identified. Within one base of it there is no much larger clone, and no base qualities were kept.

The clonotype originates from a man in his thirties or forties who had recovered from COVID-19. The chain couples TRBV4-1 to TRBJ1-2; TRBD1 matches 8 bases in the middle. Sequenced: PBMCs or T cells enriched from blood (not recorded which). The CDR3 in this case is CASSQDMGLRGPGYGYTF. DNA sequence: TGCGCCAGCAGCCAAGATATGGGGCTCAGGGGGCCGGGCTATGGCTACACCTTC.